This T cell receptor beta chain stems from a study of blood T cell repertoires in COVID-19. Study background: Collection of acute and convalescent COVID-19 samples took place in the United States, Italy and Spain.

Germline V lookup: CDR1 SGHVS, CDR2 FNYEAQ. CDR3 length equals 15 residues. V gave up 6 bases and J gave up 0 bases; unmatched junction bases: 5. Original handling: Amplification with reference gene primers provided the estimates of nucleated cell counts. Using immunoSEQ multiplex PCR, the repertoire was profiled, and TCRdb retains in-frame clones only, with some absent. The V and J calls and clone size were taken over from that table, and D and trimming were inferred from the DNA. Found here are under 250,000 clones, 89% of them singletons; the top ten hold 3.5% to 4.5%. Living in about two dozen US areas, the participants were between roughly 18 and 89 years of age.

The chain carries TRBV7-6 and TRBJ1-3; TRBD1 aligns across 7 bases. This clonotype originated in a woman aged 30 to 39 with acute COVID-19. Material: PBMCs or T cells enriched from blood (not recorded which). In nucleotides, the CDR3 is TGTGCCAGCAGTCCGGGGACAGCCTCTGGAAACACCATATATTTT. Translated, it gives CASSPGTASGNTIYF.